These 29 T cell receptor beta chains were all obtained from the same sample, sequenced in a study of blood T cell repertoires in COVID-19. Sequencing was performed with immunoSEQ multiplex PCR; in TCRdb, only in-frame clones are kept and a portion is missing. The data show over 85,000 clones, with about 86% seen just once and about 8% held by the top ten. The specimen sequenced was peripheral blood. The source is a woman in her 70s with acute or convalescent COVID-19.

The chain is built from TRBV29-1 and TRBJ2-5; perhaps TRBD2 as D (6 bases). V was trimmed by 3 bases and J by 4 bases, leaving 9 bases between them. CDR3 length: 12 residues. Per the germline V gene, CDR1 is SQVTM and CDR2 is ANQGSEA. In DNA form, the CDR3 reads TGCAGCGTTGAGGAGGGTGCAGAGACCCAGTACTTC. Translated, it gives CSVEEGAETQYF.

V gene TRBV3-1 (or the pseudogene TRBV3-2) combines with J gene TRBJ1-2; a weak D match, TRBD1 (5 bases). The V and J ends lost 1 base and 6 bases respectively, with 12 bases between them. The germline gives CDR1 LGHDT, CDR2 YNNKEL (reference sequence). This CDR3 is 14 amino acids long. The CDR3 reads CASSQASGGDGYTF. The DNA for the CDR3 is TGTGCCAGCAGCCAAGCGTCGGGGGGAGATGGCTACACCTTC.

In nucleotides, the CDR3 is TGCGCCAGCAGCTTGGATCGCCGGGCCTACGAGCAGTACTTC. It encodes CASSLDRRAYEQYF. V and J are TRBV5-1 and TRBJ2-7; D is ambiguous. The ends were cut back, 0 bases at V and 2 bases at J, with 9 bases in the middle. The CDR3 length is 14 residues. Germline CDR1 reads SGHRS; CDR2 reads YFSETQ.

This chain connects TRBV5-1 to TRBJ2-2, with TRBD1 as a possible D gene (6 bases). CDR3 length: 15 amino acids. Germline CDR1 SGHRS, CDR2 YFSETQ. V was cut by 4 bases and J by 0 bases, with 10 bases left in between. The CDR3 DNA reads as TGCGCCAGCAGCCAAACAGGGTCGAACACCGGGGAGCTGTTTTTT. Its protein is CASSQTGSNTGELFF.

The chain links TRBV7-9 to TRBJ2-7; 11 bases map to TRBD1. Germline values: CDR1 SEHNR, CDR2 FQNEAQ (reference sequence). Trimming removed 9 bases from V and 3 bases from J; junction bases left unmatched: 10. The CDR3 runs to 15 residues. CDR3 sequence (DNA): TGTGCCAGTATGAGCCATGGGACAGGGGGCTACGAGCAGTACTTC. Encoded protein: CASMSHGTGGYEQYF.

The CDR3: CASSPDGQGAIGYTF. The CDR3 DNA reads TGCGCCAGCAGCCCGGACGGACAGGGGGCGATTGGCTACACCTTC. The chain employs TRBV5-1 and TRBJ1-2; 11 nucleotides line up with TRBD1. Germline CDR1 reads SGHRS; CDR2 reads YFSETQ. The CDR3 runs to 15 residues. The trim removed 4 bases at V and 7 bases at J, leaving 9 bases unmatched.

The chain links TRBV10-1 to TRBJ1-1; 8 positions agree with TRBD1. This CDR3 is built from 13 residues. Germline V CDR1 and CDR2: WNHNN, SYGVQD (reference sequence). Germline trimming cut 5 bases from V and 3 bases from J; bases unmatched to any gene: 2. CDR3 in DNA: TGCGCCAGCAGTACGACAGGGGACACTGAAGCTTTCTTT. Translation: CASSTTGDTEAFF.

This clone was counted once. The CDR3 DNA reads TGCGCCAGCAGCTTACGGTCCGAGAATCAGCCCCAGCATTTT. This encodes CASSLRSENQPQHF. The V and J genes are TRBV4-1 and TRBJ1-5, with no clear D. The germline CDR1 and CDR2 sequences are MGHRA and YSYEKL. The CDR3 extends over 14 amino acids. Trimming removed 5 bases at V and 4 bases at J, with 12 bases between.

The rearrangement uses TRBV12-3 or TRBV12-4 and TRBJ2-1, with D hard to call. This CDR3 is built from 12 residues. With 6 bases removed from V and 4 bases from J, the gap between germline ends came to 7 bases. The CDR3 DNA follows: TGTGCCAGCAGGCTGACATACAATGAGCAGTTCTTC. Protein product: CASRLTYNEQFF.

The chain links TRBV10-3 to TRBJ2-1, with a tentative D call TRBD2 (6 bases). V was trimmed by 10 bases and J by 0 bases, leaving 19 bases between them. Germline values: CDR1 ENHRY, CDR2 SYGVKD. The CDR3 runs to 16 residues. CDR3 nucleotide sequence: TGTGCCACCGTGGCATCGGACGGGAGCTCCTACAATGAGCAGTTCTTC. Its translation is CATVASDGSSYNEQFF.

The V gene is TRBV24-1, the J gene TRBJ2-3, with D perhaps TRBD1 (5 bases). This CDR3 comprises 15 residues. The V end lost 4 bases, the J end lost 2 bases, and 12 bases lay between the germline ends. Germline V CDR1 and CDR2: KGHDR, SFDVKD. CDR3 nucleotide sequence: TGTGCCACCAGTGAAGGGGTACTCTACACAGATACGCAGTATTTT. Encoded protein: CATSEGVLYTDTQYF.

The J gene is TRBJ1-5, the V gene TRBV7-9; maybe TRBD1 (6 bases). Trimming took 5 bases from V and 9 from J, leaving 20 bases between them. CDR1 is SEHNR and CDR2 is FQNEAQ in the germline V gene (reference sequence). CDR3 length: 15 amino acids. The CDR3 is CASSLGTTPFGPQHF. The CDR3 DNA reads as TGTGCCAGCAGCCTGGGGACAACTCCATTTGGGCCCCAGCATTTT.

The CDR3 region is CASSSMSQPGGQPQHF. CDR3 bases: TGTGCCAGCAGTTCAATGTCCCAACCAGGGGGACAGCCCCAGCATTTT. The rearrangement links TRBV28 to TRBJ1-5; 7 nucleotides align to TRBD1. Trimming cost V 4 bases and J 7 bases; bases outside gene matches: 13. The CDR3 is made up of 16 amino acids. Germline lookup yields CDR1 MDHEN and CDR2 SYDVKM.

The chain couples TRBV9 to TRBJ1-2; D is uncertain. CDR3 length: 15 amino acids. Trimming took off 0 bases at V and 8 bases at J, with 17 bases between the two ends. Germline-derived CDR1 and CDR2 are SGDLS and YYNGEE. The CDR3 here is CASSVGDLGRSGYTF. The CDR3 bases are TGTGCCAGCAGCGTAGGTGATCTCGGCAGGTCGGGCTACACCTTC.

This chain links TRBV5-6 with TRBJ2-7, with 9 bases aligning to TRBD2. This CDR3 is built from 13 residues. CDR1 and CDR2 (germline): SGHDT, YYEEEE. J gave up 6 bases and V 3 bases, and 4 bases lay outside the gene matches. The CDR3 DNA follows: TGTGCCAGCAGCTATAGCGGGGGCGGCGAGCAGTACTTC. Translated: CASSYSGGGEQYF.

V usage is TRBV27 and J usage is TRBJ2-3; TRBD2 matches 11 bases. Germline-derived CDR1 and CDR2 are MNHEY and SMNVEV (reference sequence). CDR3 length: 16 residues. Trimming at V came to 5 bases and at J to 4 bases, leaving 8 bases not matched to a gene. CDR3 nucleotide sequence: TGTGCCAGCAGTCCTCTAGCGGGAGGCTCCGCAGATACGCAGTATTTT. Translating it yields CASSPLAGGSADTQYF.

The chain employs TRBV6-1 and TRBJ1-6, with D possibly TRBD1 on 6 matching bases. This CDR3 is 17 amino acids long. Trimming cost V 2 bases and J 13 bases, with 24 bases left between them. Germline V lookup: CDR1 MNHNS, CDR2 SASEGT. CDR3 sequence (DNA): TGTGCCAGCAGTGAAACCCATGCCAGGGGCGACGCCTTTCCCCTCCACTTT. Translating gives CASSETHARGDAFPLHF.

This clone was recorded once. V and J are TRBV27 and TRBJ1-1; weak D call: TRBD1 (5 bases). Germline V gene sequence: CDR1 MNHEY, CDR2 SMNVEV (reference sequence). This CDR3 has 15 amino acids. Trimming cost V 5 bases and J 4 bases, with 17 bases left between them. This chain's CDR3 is CASSLFPGGSTEAFF. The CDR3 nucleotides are TGTGCCAGCAGTCTCTTCCCCGGGGGGAGCACTGAAGCTTTCTTT.

The CDR3 spells CASSRRGTTMNTEAFF. In DNA, the CDR3 is TGTGCCAGTAGTAGAAGGGGGACCACCATGAACACTGAAGCTTTCTTT. The V and J genes are TRBV19 and TRBJ1-1, with D perhaps TRBD1 (6 bases). This CDR3 spans 16 amino acids. From germline, CDR1 is LNHDA and CDR2 SQIVND (reference sequence). Trimming cost V 4 bases and J 0 bases, with 15 bases left between them. Complete variable domain (other parts from reference TRBV19 and TRBJ1-1): DGGITQSPKYLFRKEGQNVTLSCEQNLNHDAMYWYRQDPGQGLRLIYYSQIVNDFQKGDIAEGYSVSREKKESFPLTVTSAQKNPTAFYLCASSRRGTTMNTEAFFGQGTRLTVV.

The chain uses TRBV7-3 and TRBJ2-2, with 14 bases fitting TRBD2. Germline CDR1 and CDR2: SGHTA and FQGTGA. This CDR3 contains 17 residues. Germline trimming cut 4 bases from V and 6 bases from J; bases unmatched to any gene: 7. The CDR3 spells CASSSRGLAGAAGELFF. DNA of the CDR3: TGTGCCAGCAGCTCCAGGGGACTAGCGGGGGCGGCCGGGGAGCTGTTTTTT. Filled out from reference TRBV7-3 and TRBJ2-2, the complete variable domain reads GAGVSQTPSNKVTEKGKYVELRCDPISGHTALYWYRQSLGQGPEFLIYFQGTGAADDSGLPNDRFFAVRPEGSVSTLKIQRTERGDSAVYLCASSSRGLAGAAGELFFGEGSRLTVL.

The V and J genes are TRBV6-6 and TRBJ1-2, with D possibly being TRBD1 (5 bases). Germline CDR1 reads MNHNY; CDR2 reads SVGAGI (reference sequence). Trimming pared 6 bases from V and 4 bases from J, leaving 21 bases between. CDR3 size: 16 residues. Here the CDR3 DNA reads TGTGCCAGCAGAAATGGAACCGCGGGACCCCTCTATGGCTACACCTTC. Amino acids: CASRNGTAGPLYGYTF.

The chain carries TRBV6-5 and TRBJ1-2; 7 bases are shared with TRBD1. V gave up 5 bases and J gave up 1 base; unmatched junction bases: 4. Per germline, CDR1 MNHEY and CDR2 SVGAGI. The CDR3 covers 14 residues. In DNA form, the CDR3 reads TGTGCCAGCAGTAGGGGACAGCATAACTATGGCTACACCTTC. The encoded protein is CASSRGQHNYGYTF.

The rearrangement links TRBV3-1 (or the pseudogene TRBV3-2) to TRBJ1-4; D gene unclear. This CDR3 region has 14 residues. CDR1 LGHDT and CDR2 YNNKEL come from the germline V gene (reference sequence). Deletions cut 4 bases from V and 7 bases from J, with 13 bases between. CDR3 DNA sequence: TGTGCCAGCAGCCCAAGTCCGGGGATTGAAAAACTGTTTTTT. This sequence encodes CASSPSPGIEKLFF.

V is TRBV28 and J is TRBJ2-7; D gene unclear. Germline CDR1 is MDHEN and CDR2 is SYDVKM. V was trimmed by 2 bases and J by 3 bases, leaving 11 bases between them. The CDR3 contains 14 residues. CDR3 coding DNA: TGTGCCAGCAGTTTAGGTGGGCCGAACTACGAGCAGTACTTC. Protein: CASSLGGPNYEQYF.

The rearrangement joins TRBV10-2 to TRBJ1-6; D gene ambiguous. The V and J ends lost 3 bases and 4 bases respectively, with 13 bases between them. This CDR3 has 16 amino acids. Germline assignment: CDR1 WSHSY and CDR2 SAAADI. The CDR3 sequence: CASSEEETRYNSPLHF. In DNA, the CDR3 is TGCGCCAGCAGTGAAGAGGAGACCCGTTATAATTCACCCCTCCACTTT.

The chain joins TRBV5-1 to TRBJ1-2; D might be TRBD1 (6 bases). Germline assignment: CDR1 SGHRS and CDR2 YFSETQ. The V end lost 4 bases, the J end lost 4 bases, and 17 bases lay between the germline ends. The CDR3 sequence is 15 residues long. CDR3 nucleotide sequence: TGCGCCAGCAGCGGAGAACAGGGCACCCTCTATGGCTACACCTTC. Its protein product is CASSGEQGTLYGYTF.

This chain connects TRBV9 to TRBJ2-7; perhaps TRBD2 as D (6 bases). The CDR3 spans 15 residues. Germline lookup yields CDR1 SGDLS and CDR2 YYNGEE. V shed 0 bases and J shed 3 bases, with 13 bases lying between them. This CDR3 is CASSVVPGVIYEQYF. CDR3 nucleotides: TGTGCCAGCAGCGTAGTACCGGGGGTTATCTACGAGCAGTACTTC.

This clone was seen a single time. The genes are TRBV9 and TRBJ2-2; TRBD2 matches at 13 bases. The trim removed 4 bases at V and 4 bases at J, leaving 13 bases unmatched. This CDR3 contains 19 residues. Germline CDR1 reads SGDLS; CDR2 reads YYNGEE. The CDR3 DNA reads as TGTGCCAGCAGCCCCTCACTAGCGGGGGGGTCTTATCCCACCGGGGAGCTGTTTTTT. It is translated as CASSPSLAGGSYPTGELFF.

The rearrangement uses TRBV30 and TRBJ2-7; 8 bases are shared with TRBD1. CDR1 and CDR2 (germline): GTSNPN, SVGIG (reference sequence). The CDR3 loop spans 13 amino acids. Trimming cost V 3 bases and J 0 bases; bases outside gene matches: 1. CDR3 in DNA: TGTGCCTGGAGGGACAGGGCCTCCTACGAGCAGTACTTC. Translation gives CAWRDRASYEQYF.